A single sample gave rise to the 12 T cell receptor beta chains below, sequenced in a study of T cell repertoires in cytomegalovirus infection. No antigens are known for them. In TCRdb, the reads were re-called with MiXCR into one record per CDR3 protein. The sample has some 100,000 distinct CDR3 sequences, less than 30% seen once. Sequencing used CD8+ T cells from cultured PBMCs, obtained from culture after CMV antigen stimulation. The receptors come from a human donor in good health (CMV status not recorded). Some clones in this sample may be carry-over from other donors' samples.

This clonotype was observed at least ten times. This chain uses TRBV4-1 with TRBJ1-6; no definite D call. Germline CDR1 is MGHRA and CDR2 is YSYEKL. The CDR3 is 14 amino acids. The V gene lost 0 bases and the J gene lost 9 bases, with 9 bases spanning the gap. As DNA, the CDR3 is TGCGCCAGCAGCCAAGAGAGTACGGGTTCACCCCTCCACTTT. Amino acids: CASSQESTGSPLHF.

The chain couples TRBV19 to TRBJ2-7; 9 nucleotides align to TRBD1. The germline gives CDR1 LNHDA, CDR2 SQIVND (reference sequence). The junction had 7 bases not matched to a gene; V was cut back by 3 bases and J by 1 base. The CDR3 length is 16 residues. CDR3 nucleotides: TGTGCCAGTAGTATGGTCTTGGGACAGGGATCCTACGAGCAGTACTTC. Protein product: CASSMVLGQGSYEQYF. The variable domain in full, with the rest retrieved from reference TRBV19 and TRBJ2-7, is DGGITQSPKYLFRKEGQNVTLSCEQNLNHDAMYWYRQDPGQGLRLIYYSQIVNDFQKGDIAEGYSVSREKKESFPLTVTSAQKNPTAFYLCASSMVLGQGSYEQYFGPGTRLTVT.

This chain links TRBV6-1 with TRBJ1-2; tentatively, D is TRBD1 (6 bases). V was trimmed by 4 bases and J by 0 bases, leaving 12 bases between them. This CDR3 has 15 residues. From germline, CDR1 is MNHNS and CDR2 SASEGT. CDR3 nucleotides: TGTGCCAGCAGTGGACAGGAGCTTTCTAACTATGGCTACACCTTC. Its protein is CASSGQELSNYGYTF.

The gene calls are TRBV6-1 and TRBJ2-2; 7 nucleotides agree with TRBD1. CDR1 and CDR2 from the germline V gene are MNHNS and SASEGT. The trim removed 2 bases at V and 6 bases at J, leaving 6 bases unmatched. The CDR3 loop spans 15 amino acids. The CDR3 spells CASSERQGRPGELFF. DNA of the CDR3: TGTGCCAGCAGTGAAAGACAGGGCAGGCCCGGGGAGCTGTTTTTT.

The rearrangement joins TRBV30 to TRBJ1-1; D ambiguous. The CDR3 spans 14 residues. The germline V and J ends were trimmed by 0 bases and 5 bases, with 13 bases remaining between them. Germline loops: CDR1 GTSNPN, CDR2 SVGIG (reference sequence). The CDR3 nucleotides read TGTGCCTGGAGTGTACTCGGGAGTGGGACTGAAGCTTTCTTT. It encodes CAWSVLGSGTEAFF.

This clonotype came up a few times. The gene calls are TRBV12-3 or TRBV12-4 and TRBJ2-3, with TRBD2 matching 13 bases. The CDR3 sequence is 17 residues long. V lost 4 bases to trimming and J lost 0 bases; unmatched junction nucleotides: 4. CDR3 amino acids: CASSSTSGGASTDTQYF. In DNA form, the CDR3 reads TGTGCCAGCAGTTCTACTAGCGGGGGGGCCAGCACAGATACGCAGTATTTT.

This rearrangement joins TRBV7-9 to TRBJ2-3; 11 nucleotides match TRBD2. The V segment lost 4 bases and the J segment 9 bases; nucleotides outside the gene matches: 3. The CDR3 loop spans 13 amino acids. In germline, CDR1 is SEHNR, CDR2 FQNEAQ (reference sequence). This chain's CDR3 is CASSSLAGATQYF. The CDR3 DNA is TGTGCCAGCAGCTCACTAGCGGGGGCCACGCAGTATTTT.

This clonotype has more than one count but fewer than ten. This chain joins TRBV12-3 or TRBV12-4 and TRBJ2-1; D is uncertain. V was shortened by 1 base and J by 7 bases, with 8 bases between the two germline ends. This CDR3 region has 13 residues. CDR3 bases: TGTGCCAGCAGTTTAGTAGGATTGAATGAGCAGTTCTTC. Its translation: CASSLVGLNEQFF.

V gene TRBV4-1 combines with J gene TRBJ2-5; the match to TRBD1 covers 9 bases. Trimming removed 0 bases from V and 4 bases from J; junction bases left unmatched: 15. Germline V lookup: CDR1 MGHRA, CDR2 YSYEKL. This CDR3 has 19 amino acids. The CDR3 spells CASSQDGGGTGTRGETQYF. The CDR3 DNA sequence: TGCGCCAGCAGCCAAGATGGAGGGGGGACAGGGACCCGCGGAGAGACCCAGTACTTC.

This clonotype appeared a few times. J is TRBJ1-2 and V is TRBV6-5, with D possibly being TRBD1 (5 bases). The CDR3 sequence is 13 residues long. Germline CDR1 and CDR2: MNHEY and SVGAGI. V was clipped by 6 bases and J by 6 bases, with 14 bases between them. The CDR3 is CASSLGHRDGYTF. The CDR3 region has the DNA TGTGCCAGCAGCCTAGGACATCGCGATGGCTACACCTTC.

This clonotype was detected a few times. The chain employs TRBV30 and TRBJ2-1; D unclear. V dropped 6 bases and J dropped 12 bases, with 18 bases sitting between them. Germline lookup yields CDR1 GTSNPN and CDR2 SVGIG (reference sequence). The CDR3 contains 12 residues. In DNA form, the CDR3 reads TGTGCCTGTACCGAGAACGAGATGAGGCAGTTCTTC. It translates to CACTENEMRQFF. Supplemented by reference TRBV30 and TRBJ2-1, the full variable domain reads SQTIHQWPATLVQPVGSPLSLECTVEGTSNPNLYWYRQAAGRGLQLLFYSVGIGQISSEVPQNLSASRPQDRQFILSSKKLLLSDSGFYLCACTENEMRQFFGPGTRLTVL.

V usage is TRBV4-1 and J usage is TRBJ1-4; no clear D. V gave up 1 base and J gave up 6 bases, with 12 bases separating them. The CDR3 is 15 residues long. The germline CDR1 and CDR2 sequences are MGHRA and YSYEKL. Here the CDR3 DNA reads TGCGCCAGCAGCCAAGTATACTTGTCGGATGAAAAACTGTTTTTT. Protein sequence: CASSQVYLSDEKLFF.